The 17 T cell receptor beta chains below were found in one sample sequenced in a study of T cells after somatic rescue of genetic block (dated by TCRdb to 2020 to 2021). The method behind the library was the immunoSEQ multiplex PCR assay. TCRdb holds this immuneACCESS table with in-frame rearrangements only. Some clones are missing; in checked studies, unresolved V genes explain under half, and the rest has no known cause. The sample includes 95,000 to 120,000 clones, with under 95% observed a single time. The top ten clonotypes cover roughly 1.5% of the sample. Sequencing was performed on peripheral blood mononuclear cells (PBMCs). The source is a woman aged 18-35 years.

V usage is TRBV5-4 and J usage is TRBJ2-5; TRBD1 aligns across 7 bases. The CDR3 is 15 residues long. V shed 4 bases, J shed 4 bases, and the junction held 10 bases outside the gene matches. The germline CDR1 and CDR2 sequences are SGHNT and YYREEE (reference sequence). For the CDR3, the DNA is TGTGCCAGCAGCGGGACCGGGACAGCTCTAGAGACCCAGTACTTC. The encoded protein is CASSGTGTALETQYF.

This chain joins TRBV6-6 and TRBJ2-3; D is uncertain. The length of the CDR3 is 13 residues. Looked up from germline, CDR1 is MNHNY and CDR2 is SVGAGI (reference sequence). Trimming pared 10 bases from V and 7 bases from J, leaving 18 bases between. The CDR3 sequence: CAISPPGSHTQYF. The CDR3 DNA follows: TGTGCCATCTCCCCACCTGGCTCGCATACGCAGTATTTT.

Only one count was recorded for this clone. The chain has TRBV19 and TRBJ1-2; 7 bases agree with TRBD1. After removal of 5 bases from V and 8 bases from J, the junction contained 11 bases not matched to a gene. Germline values: CDR1 LNHDA, CDR2 SQIVND (reference sequence). This CDR3 spans 14 amino acids. As DNA, the CDR3 is TGTGCCAGTAGTCTCCCTCGACAGGGTATGGGCTACACCTTC. Translating gives CASSLPRQGMGYTF. Complete variable domain (other parts from reference TRBV19 and TRBJ1-2): DGGITQSPKYLFRKEGQNVTLSCEQNLNHDAMYWYRQDPGQGLRLIYYSQIVNDFQKGDIAEGYSVSREKKESFPLTVTSAQKNPTAFYLCASSLPRQGMGYTFGSGTRLTVV.

The V gene is TRBV5-1, the J gene TRBJ1-1; D possibly corresponds to TRBD1 (6 bases). Per germline, CDR1 SGHRS and CDR2 YFSETQ. Trimming took 5 bases from V and 2 from J, leaving 16 bases between them. The CDR3 is made up of 15 amino acids. CDR3 nucleotide sequence: TGCGCCAGCAGTCTGCTCACAGGGATTAACACTGAAGCTTTCTTT. The encoded protein is CASSLLTGINTEAFF.

CDR3 in amino acids: CASSQEGQDNPGNTIYF. For the CDR3, the DNA is TGCGCCAGCAGCCAAGAGGGACAGGATAACCCTGGAAACACCATATATTTT. This chain uses TRBV4-3 with TRBJ1-3; 8 bases match TRBD1. The CDR3 covers 17 residues. Germline trimming cut 0 bases from V and 2 bases from J; bases unmatched to any gene: 6. Germline CDR1 LGHNA, CDR2 YSLEER.

The genes are TRBV30 and TRBJ1-5, with TRBD1 as a possible D gene (5 bases). V lost 3 bases and J 5 bases, leaving 17 bases between the germline ends. Germline loops: CDR1 GTSNPN, CDR2 SVGIG (reference sequence). The CDR3 contains 15 residues. CDR3 sequence (DNA): TGTGCCTGGAGCCACCAGGACAACTGGTATCAGCCCCAGCATTTT. It translates to CAWSHQDNWYQPQHF.

The rearrangement links TRBV5-4 to TRBJ2-7; the D is unclear. V shed 0 bases and J shed 7 bases, with 11 bases lying between them. In germline, CDR1 is SGHNT, CDR2 YYREEE (reference sequence). The CDR3 is 13 residues long. The DNA for the CDR3 is TGTGCCAGCAGCTTGGATACGCTGGGAGAGCAGTACTTC. This sequence encodes CASSLDTLGEQYF.

The chain is built from TRBV19 and TRBJ2-3; TRBD1 aligns across 7 bases. This CDR3 is built from 15 residues. CDR1 and CDR2 (germline): LNHDA, SQIVND (reference sequence). Losses at the gene ends were 10 bases for V and 0 bases for J; bases not matched to a gene: 10. The CDR3 region has the DNA TGTGCCACTCAGGGGACAGTTCCTAGCACAGATACGCAGTATTTT. This encodes CATQGTVPSTDTQYF.

The V and J genes are TRBV6-6 and TRBJ1-2, with 7 bases fitting TRBD1. The CDR3 consists of 14 residues. The germline gives CDR1 MNHNY, CDR2 SVGAGI (reference sequence). J gave up 4 bases and V 6 bases, and 8 bases lay outside the gene matches. The CDR3 nucleotides read TGTGCCAGCAGCGACTTGGACAGGCTCTATGGCTACACCTTC. It encodes CASSDLDRLYGYTF.

V is TRBV29-1 and J is TRBJ2-1, with TRBD2 matching 8 bases. Trimming took 6 bases from V and 0 from J; bases not matched to a gene: 10. This CDR3 contains 16 residues. Germline lookup yields CDR1 SQVTM and CDR2 ANQGSEA. DNA for the CDR3: TGCAGCGTCACAGGACTAGCCATGCTCTCCTACAATGAGCAGTTCTTC. Translation gives CSVTGLAMLSYNEQFF.

The chain uses TRBV2 and TRBJ2-5, with a weak D call TRBD2 (5 bases). The CDR3 length is 14 residues. Trimming cost V 11 bases and J 2 bases, with 18 bases left between them. Germline V gene sequence: CDR1 SNHLY, CDR2 FYNNEI. The CDR3 bases are TGTGCCCAGCGAGGGTACTGGGCTCAAGAGACCCAGTACTTC. Translated, it gives CAQRGYWAQETQYF.

This rearrangement joins TRBV19 to TRBJ1-3; TRBD1 matches 8 bases. The V gene's germline CDR1 is LNHDA and CDR2 SQIVND (reference sequence). The CDR3 length is 15 residues. Trimming cost V 5 bases and J 2 bases; bases outside gene matches: 5. The CDR3 nucleotides read TGTGCCAGTAGTCTCGGACAGGGCGCTGGAAACACCATATATTTT. It codes for CASSLGQGAGNTIYF.

The chain recombines TRBV7-3 with TRBJ2-2; D gene ambiguous. The CDR3 has 13 amino acids. In germline, CDR1 is SGHTA, CDR2 FQGTGA. Trimming removed 6 bases from V and 4 bases from J, with 9 bases in between. The CDR3 reads CASRVGVTGELFF. In DNA form, the CDR3 reads TGTGCCAGCAGGGTCGGAGTCACCGGGGAGCTGTTTTTT.

The chain combines TRBV7-9 with TRBJ1-1, with D unresolved. V was pared by 5 bases and J by 0 bases, with 13 bases between. Germline lookup yields CDR1 SEHNR and CDR2 FQNEAQ (reference sequence). The CDR3 sequence is 15 residues long. CDR3 nucleotide sequence: TGTGCCAGCAGCCCTGGTGCTTTTATGAACACTGAAGCTTTCTTT. Residues: CASSPGAFMNTEAFF. Full variable domain (outside the CDR3, taken from reference TRBV7-9 and TRBJ1-1): DTGVSQNPRHKITKRGQNVTFRCDPISEHNRLYWYRQTLGQGPEFLTYFQNEAQLEKSRLLSDRFSAERPKGSFSTLEIQRTEQGDSAMYLCASSPGAFMNTEAFFGQGTRLTVV.

This clone was seen a single time. The chain uses TRBV30 and TRBJ1-6; D is ambiguous. CDR3 length: 18 residues. CDR1 and CDR2 (germline): GTSNPN, SVGIG (reference sequence). Trimming removed 7 bases from V and 0 bases from J, with 22 bases in between. The CDR3 protein is CASRPIDKSSSYNSPLHF. CDR3 DNA: TGTGCCTCCCGACCGATTGATAAATCGAGCTCCTATAATTCACCCCTCCACTTT.

The rearrangement links TRBV5-5 to TRBJ1-1, with D tentatively TRBD1 (6 bases). The V gene lost 4 bases and the J gene lost 3 bases, with 13 bases spanning the gap. The CDR3 length is 14 residues. The V gene's germline CDR1 is SGHKS and CDR2 YYEKEE (reference sequence). CDR3 coding DNA: TGTGCCAGCAGCCCCGGACAGTTCGACACTGAAGCTTTCTTT. Its translation is CASSPGQFDTEAFF.

The chain carries TRBV7-2 and TRBJ2-4; TRBD2 matches at 12 bases. This CDR3 spans 19 amino acids. Germline CDR1 SGHTA, CDR2 FQGNSA. Trimming cost V 1 base and J 2 bases; bases outside gene matches: 9. As DNA, the CDR3 is TGTGCCAGCAGCTTAGGGCTAGCGGGGGGGCCGCGTACCAAAAACATTCAGTACTTC. The encoded protein is CASSLGLAGGPRTKNIQYF. Full variable domain (remainder filled in from reference TRBV7-2 and TRBJ2-4): GAGVSQSPSNKVTEKGKDVELRCDPISGHTALYWYRQSLGQGLEFLIYFQGNSAPDKSGLPSDRFSAERTGGSVSTLTIQRTQQEDSAVYLCASSLGLAGGPRTKNIQYFGAGTRLSVL.